This T cell receptor beta chain comes out of a study of Ad26.COV2.S vaccination and SARS-CoV-2 variants. On the study more broadly: Dosing was one shot or two shots 56 days apart.

Generated by immunoSEQ multiplex PCR, the TCRdb table keeps only in-frame clones and is missing some. The table records some 300,000 clones, just under 85% of them present only once. Study findings and constraints: Assessments of TCR breadth and depth may have underestimated the total T cell responses.

The treatment: around 19 received Ad26.COV2.S at low or high dose, single or two shots; 5 received placebo; per-sample allocation not given. Each sample was drawn 63 days after the first injection (of vaccine or placebo). Cohort 1b enrolled adults aged 18-55 years in Boston. Germline V CDR1 and CDR2: MNHEY, SMNVEV (reference sequence). Trimming removed 5 bases at V and 0 bases at J, with 17 bases between. This CDR3 is 17 amino acids long. For this clone: Its target is not known.

The clonotype originates from a person between 18 and 60 years old who received the Ad26.COV2.S COVID-19 vaccine or a placebo. Source: peripheral blood, taken in a trial of Ad26.COV2.S vaccine versus placebo. J is TRBJ1-3 and V is TRBV27; D is unresolved. The CDR3 sequence is CASSPLTDAYSGNTIYF. The CDR3 nucleotides read TGTGCCAGCAGTCCCCTGACCGACGCTTACTCTGGAAACACCATATATTTT.